The clone carrying this T cell receptor beta chain was seen repeatedly, ten times or more. TCRdb keeps only in-frame clones here, not all; method: immunoSEQ multiplex PCR. The data show 10,000 to 13,000 clones, roughly half seen once. This CDR3 comprises 15 residues. The germline CDR1 and CDR2 sequences are MNHNS and SASEGT. The V gene lost 1 base and the J gene lost 7 bases, with 14 bases spanning the gap. The data belong to a study of T cells in localized non-small cell lung cancer. J is TRBJ1-5 and V is TRBV6-1; no reliable D call. This receptor was identified in a woman aged 35 to 70 with stage II squamous cell lung carcinoma. The material was lymph node tissue, obtained before any cancer treatment. The CDR3 nucleotides read TGTGCCAGCAGTGAAGGGCCGGGAAAAGGGCAGCCCCAGCATTTT. It translates to CASSEGPGKGQPQHF.